This TCR beta chain was found in a study of shared clonotypes between healthy human individuals. Study-wide results and caveats: Larger richness was generally estimated for naive than memory subsets.

Concerning this clone: Antigen: not known.

Trimming removed 2 bases at V and 3 bases at J, with 10 bases between. This CDR3 region has 15 residues. CDR1 is MDHEN and CDR2 is SYDVKM in the germline V gene. TCRdb's table, derived via immunoSEQ multiplex PCR, lists solely in-frame clones and lacks some. The data show 2,500,000 or so clones, approximately 93% seen once. The TCR originated in a young man in good health. Some clones in this sample may be carry-over from other donors' samples. Sample: naive CD4+ T cells from PBMCs. Noted subset: CD45RA+ positively selected. The chain is built from TRBV28 and TRBJ2-2; D may be TRBD2 (6 bases). The CDR3 sequence: CASSLGGLDTGELFF. CDR3 DNA sequence: TGTGCCAGCAGTTTAGGAGGGTTGGACACCGGGGAGCTGTTTTTT.